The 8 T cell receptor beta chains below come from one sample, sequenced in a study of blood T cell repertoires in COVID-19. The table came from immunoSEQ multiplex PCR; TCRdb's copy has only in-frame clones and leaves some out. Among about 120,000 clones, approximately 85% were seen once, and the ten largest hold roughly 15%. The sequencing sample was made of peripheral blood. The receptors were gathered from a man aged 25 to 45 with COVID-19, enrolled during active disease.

In DNA form, the CDR3 reads TGTGCCAGAAAACATAAATACGAGCAGTACTTC. This gives the protein CARKHKYEQYF. V and J are TRBV19 and TRBJ2-7; D gene unclear. CDR3 length: 11 amino acids. Deletions cut 9 bases from V and 4 bases from J, with 10 bases between. CDR1 and CDR2 (germline): LNHDA, SQIVND (reference sequence). Looking up the rest from reference TRBV19 and TRBJ2-7 gives the full variable domain: DGGITQSPKYLFRKEGQNVTLSCEQNLNHDAMYWYRQDPGQGLRLIYYSQIVNDFQKGDIAEGYSVSREKKESFPLTVTSAQKNPTAFYLCARKHKYEQYFGPGTRLTVT.

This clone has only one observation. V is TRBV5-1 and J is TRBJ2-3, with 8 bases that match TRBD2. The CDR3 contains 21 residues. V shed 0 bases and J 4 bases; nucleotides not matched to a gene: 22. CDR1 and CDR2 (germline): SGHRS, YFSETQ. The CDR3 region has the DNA TGCGCCAGCAGCTTGGTTCAGGGACTAGAAAGCGGTAGGGGATTCGCAGATACGCAGTATTTT. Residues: CASSLVQGLESGRGFADTQYF.

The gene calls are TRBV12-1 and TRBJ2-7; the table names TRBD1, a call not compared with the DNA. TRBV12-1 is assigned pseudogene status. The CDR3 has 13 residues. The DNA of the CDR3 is TGTGCCAGCAGCTTTAAAAGGGGATACGAGCAGTACTTC. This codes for CASSFKRGYEQYF.

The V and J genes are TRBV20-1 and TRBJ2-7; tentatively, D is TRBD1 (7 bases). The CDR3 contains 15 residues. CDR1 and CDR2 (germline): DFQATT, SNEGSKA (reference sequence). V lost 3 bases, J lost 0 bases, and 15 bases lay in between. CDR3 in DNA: TGCAGTGCTAGTTCGGAGGGACAGTACTCCTACGAGCAGTACTTC. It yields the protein CSASSEGQYSYEQYF.

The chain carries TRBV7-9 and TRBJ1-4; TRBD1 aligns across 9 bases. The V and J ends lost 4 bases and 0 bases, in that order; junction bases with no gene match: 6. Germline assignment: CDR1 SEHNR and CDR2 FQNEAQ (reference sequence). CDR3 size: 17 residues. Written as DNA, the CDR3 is TGTGCCAGCAGCTCCACGGGACAGGGTGCAACTAATGAAAAACTGTTTTTT. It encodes CASSSTGQGATNEKLFF.

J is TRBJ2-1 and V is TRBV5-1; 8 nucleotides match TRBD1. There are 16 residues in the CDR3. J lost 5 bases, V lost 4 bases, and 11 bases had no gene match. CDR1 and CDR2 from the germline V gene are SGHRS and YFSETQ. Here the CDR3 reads CASSNDRGAGNNEQFF. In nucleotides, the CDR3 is TGCGCCAGCAGCAACGACAGGGGCGCCGGGAACAATGAGCAGTTCTTC.

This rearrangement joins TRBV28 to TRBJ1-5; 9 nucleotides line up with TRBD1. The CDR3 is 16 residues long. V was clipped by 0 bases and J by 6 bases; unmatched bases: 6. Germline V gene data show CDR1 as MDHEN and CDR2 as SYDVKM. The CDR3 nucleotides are TGTGCCAGCAGTTTATGGAGGACAGGGGTCGCTCAGCCCCAGCATTTT. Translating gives CASSLWRTGVAQPQHF.

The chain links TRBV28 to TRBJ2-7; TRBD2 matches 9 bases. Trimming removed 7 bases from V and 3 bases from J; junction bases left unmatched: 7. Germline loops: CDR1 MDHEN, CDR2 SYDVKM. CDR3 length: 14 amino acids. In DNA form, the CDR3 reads TGTGCCAGCAACCCAGGGACTAGCAGCTACGAGCAGTACTTC. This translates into CASNPGTSSYEQYF. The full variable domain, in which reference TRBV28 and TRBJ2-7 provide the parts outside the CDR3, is DVKVTQSSRYLVKRTGEKVFLECVQDMDHENMFWYRQDPGLGLRLIYFSYDVKMKEKGDIPEGYSVSREKKERFSLILESASTNQTSMYLCASNPGTSSYEQYFGPGTRLTVT.